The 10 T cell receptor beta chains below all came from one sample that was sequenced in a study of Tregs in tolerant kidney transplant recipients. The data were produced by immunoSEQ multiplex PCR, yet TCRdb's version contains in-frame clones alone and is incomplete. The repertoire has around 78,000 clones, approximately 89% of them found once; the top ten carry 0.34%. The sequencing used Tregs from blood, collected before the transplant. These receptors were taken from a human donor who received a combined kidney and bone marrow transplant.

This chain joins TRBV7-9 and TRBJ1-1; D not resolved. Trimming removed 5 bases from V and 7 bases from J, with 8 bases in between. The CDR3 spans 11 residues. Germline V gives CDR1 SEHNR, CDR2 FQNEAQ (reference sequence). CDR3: CASSPTVEAFF. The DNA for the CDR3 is TGTGCCAGCAGCCCGACGGTTGAAGCTTTCTTT.

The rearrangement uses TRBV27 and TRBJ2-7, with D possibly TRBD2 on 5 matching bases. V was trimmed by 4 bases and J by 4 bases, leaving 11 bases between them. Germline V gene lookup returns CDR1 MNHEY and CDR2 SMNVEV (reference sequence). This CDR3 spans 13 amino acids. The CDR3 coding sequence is TGTGCCAGCAGTTCCTTCCCGGGGTACGAGCAGTACTTC. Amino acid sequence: CASSSFPGYEQYF.

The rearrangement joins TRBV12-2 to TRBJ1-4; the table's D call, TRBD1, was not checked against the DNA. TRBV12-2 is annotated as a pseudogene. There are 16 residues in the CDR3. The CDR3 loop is CASRLARRGRNEKLFF. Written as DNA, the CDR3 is TGTGCAAGTCGCTTAGCGCGGAGGGGGCGGAATGAAAAACTGTTTTTT.

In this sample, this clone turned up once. In nucleotides, the CDR3 is TGTGCCAGCAGCCAAGAGGCCGGTTTCTATAATTCACCCCTCCACTTT. This sequence encodes CASSQEAGFYNSPLHF. The chain carries TRBV4-2 and TRBJ1-6; D is uncertain. CDR1 LGHNA and CDR2 YNFKEQ come from the germline V gene. The ends were cut back, 0 bases at V and 3 bases at J, with 9 bases in the middle. This CDR3 comprises 16 residues.

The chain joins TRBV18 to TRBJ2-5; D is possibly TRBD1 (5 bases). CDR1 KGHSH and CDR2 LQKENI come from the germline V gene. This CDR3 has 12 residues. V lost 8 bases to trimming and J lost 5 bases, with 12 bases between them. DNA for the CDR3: TGTGCCAGCACCCAGGGATCGGAGACCCAGTACTTC. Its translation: CASTQGSETQYF.

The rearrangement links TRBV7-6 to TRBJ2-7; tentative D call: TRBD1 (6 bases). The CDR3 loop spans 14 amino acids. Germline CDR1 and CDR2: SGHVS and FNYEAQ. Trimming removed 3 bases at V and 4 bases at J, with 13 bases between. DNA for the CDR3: TGTGCCAGCAGCTTGGGGCAGGGGAATTACGAGCAGTACTTC. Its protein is CASSLGQGNYEQYF.

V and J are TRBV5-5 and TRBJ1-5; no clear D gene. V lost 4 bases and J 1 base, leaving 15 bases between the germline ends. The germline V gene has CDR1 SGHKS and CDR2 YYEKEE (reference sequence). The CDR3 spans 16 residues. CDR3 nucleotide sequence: TGTGCCAGCAGCGCGACCAATAGGATGAGCAATCAGCCCCAGCATTTT. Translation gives CASSATNRMSNQPQHF.

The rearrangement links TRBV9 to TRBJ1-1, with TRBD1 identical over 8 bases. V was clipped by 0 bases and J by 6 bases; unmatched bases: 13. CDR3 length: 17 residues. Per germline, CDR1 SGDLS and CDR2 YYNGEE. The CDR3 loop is CASSVALGQGYGSEAFF. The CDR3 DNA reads TGTGCCAGCAGCGTAGCCCTAGGACAGGGCTATGGCTCTGAAGCTTTCTTT. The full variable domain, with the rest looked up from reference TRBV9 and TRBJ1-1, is DSGVTQTPKHLITATGQRVTLRCSPRSGDLSVYWYQQSLDQGLQFLIQYYNGEERAKGNILERFSAQQFPDLHSELNLSSLELGDSALYFCASSVALGQGYGSEAFFGQGTRLTVV.

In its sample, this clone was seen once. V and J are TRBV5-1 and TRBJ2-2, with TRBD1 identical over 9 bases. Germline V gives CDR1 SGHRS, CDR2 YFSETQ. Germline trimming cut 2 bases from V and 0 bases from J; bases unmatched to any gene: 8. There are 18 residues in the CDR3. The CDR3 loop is CASSLPGTGFPNTGELFF. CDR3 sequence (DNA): TGCGCCAGCAGCTTACCCGGGACAGGGTTCCCGAACACCGGGGAGCTGTTTTTT.

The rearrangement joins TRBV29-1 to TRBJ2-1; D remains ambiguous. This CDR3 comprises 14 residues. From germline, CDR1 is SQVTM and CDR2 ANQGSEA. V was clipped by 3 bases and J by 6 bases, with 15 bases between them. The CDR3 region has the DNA TGCAGCGTTGAGATGACTTCAAAAGGCAATGAGCAGTTCTTC. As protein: CSVEMTSKGNEQFF.